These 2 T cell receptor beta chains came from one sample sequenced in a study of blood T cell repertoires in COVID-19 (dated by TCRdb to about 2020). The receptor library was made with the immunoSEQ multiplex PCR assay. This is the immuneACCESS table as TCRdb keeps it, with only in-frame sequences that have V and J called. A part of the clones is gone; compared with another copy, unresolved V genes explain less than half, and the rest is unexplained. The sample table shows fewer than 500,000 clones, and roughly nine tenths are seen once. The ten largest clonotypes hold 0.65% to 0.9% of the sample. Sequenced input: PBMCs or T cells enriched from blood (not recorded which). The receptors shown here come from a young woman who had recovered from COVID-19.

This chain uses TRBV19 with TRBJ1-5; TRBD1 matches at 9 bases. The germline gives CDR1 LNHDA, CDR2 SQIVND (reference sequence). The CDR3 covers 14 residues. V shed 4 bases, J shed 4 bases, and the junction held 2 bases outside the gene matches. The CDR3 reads CASSKGQGNQPQHF. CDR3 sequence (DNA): TGTGCCAGTAGTAAGGGACAGGGAAATCAGCCCCAGCATTTT.

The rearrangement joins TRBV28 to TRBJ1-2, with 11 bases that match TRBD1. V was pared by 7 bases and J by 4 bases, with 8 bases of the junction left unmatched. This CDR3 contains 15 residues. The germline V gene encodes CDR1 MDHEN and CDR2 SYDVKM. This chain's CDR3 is CASTPGQGGSYGYTF. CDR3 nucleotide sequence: TGTGCCAGCACCCCGGGACAGGGGGGTTCCTATGGCTACACCTTC.